These T cell receptor beta chains were read from a single sample in a study of identical twins. TCRdb re-called the 5' RACE reads through MiXCR, storing one row per CDR3 protein. The sample has approximately 700,000 distinct CDR3 sequences; around 6.1% are singletons. The sequenced sample was naive T cells sorted from blood. Receptors were obtained from a young man in good health. The CDR3 runs from the conserved cysteine through the conserved F or W. A D gene is named only where the DNA matches it firmly. Expanded clones get a size class; other rows say once, few or many, or leave the size out.

D: .; size: few; V: TRBV27; J: TRBJ2-2; CDR3: CASSLSQFTAGELFF; DNA: TGTGCCAGCAGTTTATCCCAGTTCACCGCCGGGGAGCTGTTTTTT
D: .; size: .; V: TRBV25-1; J: TRBJ2-5; CDR3: CASSESGVETQYF; DNA: TGTGCCAGCAGTGAATCCGGGGTTGAGACCCAGTACTTC
D: TRBD2; size: .; V: TRBV25-1; J: TRBJ2-7; CDR3: CASSDSFLGLAANSYEQYF; DNA: TGTGCCAGCAGTGACTCCTTCCTTGGACTAGCGGCCAACTCCTACGAGCAGTACTTC
D: .; size: many; V: TRBV12-3/TRBV12-4; J: TRBJ2-7; CDR3: CASSYTSYEQYF; DNA: TGTGCCAGCAGTTACACATCCTACGAGCAGTACTTC
D: .; size: .; V: TRBV4-3; J: TRBJ2-3; CDR3: CASSQVLANTDTQYF; DNA: TGCGCCAGCAGCCAAGTCCTAGCGAACACAGATACGCAGTATTTT
D: .; size: few; V: TRBV6-2/TRBV6-3; J: TRBJ2-4; CDR3: CASSYNGPKNIQYF; DNA: TGTGCCAGCAGTTACAATGGTCCAAAAAACATTCAGTACTTC
D: .; size: many; V: TRBV7-9; J: TRBJ1-5; CDR3: CASSSPGNQPQHF; DNA: TGTGCCAGCAGCTCCCCGGGCAATCAGCCCCAGCATTTT
D: .; size: many; V: TRBV20-1; J: TRBJ2-3; CDR3: CSAQIGTDTQYF; DNA: TGCAGTGCCCAAATTGGGACAGATACGCAGTATTTT
D: .; size: few; V: TRBV4-2; J: TRBJ2-7; CDR3: CASSQGATRDVYEQYF; DNA: TGTGCCAGCAGCCAAGGAGCGACTAGAGACGTCTACGAGCAGTACTTC
D: .; size: .; V: TRBV5-1; J: TRBJ1-1; CDR3: CASSLEIRGNTEAFF; DNA: TGCGCCAGCAGCTTGGAGATTAGGGGGAACACTGAAGCTTTCTTT
D: .; size: many; V: TRBV7-8; J: TRBJ2-3; CDR3: CASSLGGLADTQYF; DNA: TGTGCCAGCAGCTTAGGGGGGCTAGCAGATACGCAGTATTTT
D: .; size: few; V: TRBV5-1; J: TRBJ2-2; CDR3: CASSLMPGFAGELFF; DNA: TGCGCCAGCAGCTTGATGCCGGGGTTCGCCGGGGAGCTGTTTTTT
D: .; size: many; V: TRBV20-1; J: TRBJ2-1; CDR3: CSASPDASSYNEQFF; DNA: TGCAGTGCTAGTCCCGACGCGAGCTCCTACAATGAGCAGTTCTTC
D: .; size: few; V: TRBV6-1; J: TRBJ1-2; CDR3: CAGGDRANYGYTF; DNA: TGTGCCGGAGGTGACAGAGCTAACTATGGCTACACCTTC
D: .; size: many; V: TRBV5-1; J: TRBJ1-1; CDR3: CASSFGTGAGAWVEAFF; DNA: TGCGCCAGCAGCTTCGGCACGGGTGCGGGCGCATGGGTTGAAGCTTTCTTT
D: .; size: few; V: TRBV2; J: TRBJ2-7; CDR3: CASSVPAGHPYYEQYF; DNA: TGTGCCAGCAGTGTACCGGCGGGACACCCTTATTACGAGCAGTACTTC
D: .; size: .; V: TRBV12-5; J: TRBJ2-2; CDR3: CASGWGVGTGELFF; DNA: TGTGCTAGTGGTTGGGGGGTGGGCACCGGGGAGCTGTTTTTT
D: .; size: many; V: TRBV20-1; J: TRBJ2-3; CDR3: CSASRVGADTQYF; DNA: TGCAGTGCTAGTCGCGTGGGTGCGGATACGCAGTATTTT
D: .; size: few; V: TRBV14; J: TRBJ2-1; CDR3: CASSHPDNSYNEQFF; DNA: TGTGCCAGCAGTCATCCGGACAACTCCTACAATGAGCAGTTCTTC
D: .; size: many; V: TRBV12-3/TRBV12-4; J: TRBJ2-1; CDR3: CASSLLALLYNEQFF; DNA: TGTGCCAGCAGTTTACTAGCACTACTCTACAATGAGCAGTTCTTC
D: TRBD2; size: .; V: TRBV4-1; J: TRBJ2-1; CDR3: CASSPASGGRDEQFF; DNA: TGCGCCAGCAGCCCCGCTAGCGGAGGACGGGATGAGCAGTTCTTC
D: .; size: few; V: TRBV21-1; J: TRBJ1-2; CDR3: CASSKARGSRPGYTF; DNA: TGTGCCAGCAGCAAAGCCCGGGGGAGCAGGCCTGGCTACACCTTC
D: .; size: .; V: TRBV2; J: TRBJ2-7; CDR3: CASSGDGTPGYEQYF; DNA: TGTGCCAGCAGCGGGGACGGGACACCGGGCTACGAGCAGTACTTC
D: .; size: few; V: TRBV7-9; J: TRBJ2-5; CDR3: CATGPLETQYF; DNA: TGTGCCACGGGGCCGCTGGAGACCCAGTACTTC
D: TRBD1; size: many; V: TRBV5-1; J: TRBJ2-5; CDR3: CASSLVGDRVETQYF; DNA: TGCGCCAGCAGCTTGGTGGGAGACAGGGTCGAGACCCAGTACTTC
D: .; size: few; V: TRBV7-3; J: TRBJ2-3; CDR3: CASSFQPRDQQYF; DNA: TGTGCCAGCAGCTTCCAACCCCGGGATCAGCAGTATTTT
D: .; size: few; V: TRBV20-1; J: TRBJ2-1; CDR3: CSATTPTVTYNEQFF; DNA: TGCAGTGCTACAACACCGACGGTCACCTACAATGAGCAGTTCTTC
D: TRBD1; size: many; V: TRBV4-3; J: TRBJ2-1; CDR3: CASSQLSAYRDRGRLSSYNEQFF; DNA: TGCGCCAGCAGCCAACTCTCCGCATACCGGGACAGGGGGCGCCTGTCCTCCTACAATGAGCAGTTCTTC
D: .; size: few; V: TRBV4-3; J: TRBJ2-7; CDR3: CASSQDRLSSYEQYF; DNA: TGCGCCAGCAGCCAAGATCGGCTGAGCTCCTACGAGCAGTACTTC
D: .; size: few; V: TRBV3-1; J: TRBJ2-7; CDR3: CASSQAQSYSYEQYF; DNA: TGTGCCAGCAGCCAAGCGCAATCATACTCCTACGAGCAGTACTTC
D: TRBD2; size: few; V: TRBV11-1; J: TRBJ2-1; CDR3: CASSSQGGGERASYNEQFF; DNA: TGTGCCAGCAGCTCCCAAGGCGGGGGGGAGCGGGCATCCTACAATGAGCAGTTCTTC
D: TRBD1; size: few; V: TRBV7-8; J: TRBJ2-3; CDR3: CASSFEGAISTDTQYF; DNA: TGTGCCAGCAGCTTTGAGGGGGCAATTAGCACAGATACGCAGTATTTT
D: .; size: many; V: TRBV7-2; J: TRBJ2-1; CDR3: CASSLSESYNEQFF; DNA: TGTGCCAGCAGCTTAAGTGAGTCCTACAATGAGCAGTTCTTC
D: TRBD2; size: few; V: TRBV20-1; J: TRBJ2-3; CDR3: CSARGSGRATDTQYF; DNA: TGCAGTGCTAGAGGTAGCGGGAGGGCGACAGATACGCAGTATTTT
D: TRBD2; size: .; V: TRBV6-4; J: TRBJ2-1; CDR3: CASSLAGGPFNEQFF; DNA: TGTGCCAGCAGTTTAGCGGGAGGTCCTTTCAATGAGCAGTTCTTC
D: .; size: few; V: TRBV7-2; J: TRBJ2-3; CDR3: CASSLSDLPTSTDTQYF; DNA: TGTGCCAGCAGCTTATCAGACCTTCCAACAAGCACAGATACGCAGTATTTT
D: .; size: .; V: TRBV29-1; J: TRBJ2-1; CDR3: CSVGSSTYNEQFF; DNA: TGCAGCGTTGGTAGCTCGACCTACAATGAGCAGTTCTTC
D: TRBD1; size: many; V: TRBV27; J: TRBJ2-5; CDR3: CASSLGTGTQETQYF; DNA: TGTGCCAGCAGTTTGGGGACAGGCACCCAGGAGACCCAGTACTTC
D: TRBD2; size: many; V: TRBV20-1; J: TRBJ2-1; CDR3: CSARDMGLADNEQFF; DNA: TGCAGTGCTAGAGATATGGGACTAGCGGACAATGAGCAGTTCTTC
D: .; size: many; V: TRBV25-1; J: TRBJ2-6; CDR3: CASIGADSGANVLTF; DNA: TGTGCCAGCATCGGGGCAGACTCTGGGGCCAACGTCCTGACTTTC
D: TRBD2; size: many; V: TRBV5-1; J: TRBJ2-7; CDR3: CASSSGGSPYEQYF; DNA: TGCGCCAGCAGCTCCGGGGGGAGCCCCTACGAGCAGTACTTC
D: .; size: many; V: TRBV24-1; J: TRBJ2-3; CDR3: CATSGFRSSTDTQYF; DNA: TGTGCCACCAGTGGTTTCCGGAGTTCCACAGATACGCAGTATTTT
D: .; size: .; V: TRBV7-6; J: TRBJ2-1; CDR3: CASSSPTAVYNEQFF; DNA: TGTGCCAGCAGCTCACCCACAGCGGTATACAATGAGCAGTTCTTC
D: TRBD2; size: many; V: TRBV7-6; J: TRBJ2-2; CDR3: CASSLASGVNTGELFF; DNA: TGTGCCAGCAGCTTAGCTAGCGGGGTTAACACCGGGGAGCTGTTTTTT
D: .; size: many; V: TRBV12-3/TRBV12-4; J: TRBJ2-6; CDR3: CASSFSRAGANVLTF; DNA: TGTGCCAGCAGTTTCTCCAGGGCTGGGGCCAACGTCCTGACTTTC
D: .; size: few; V: TRBV6-6; J: TRBJ2-3; CDR3: CATSGARTDTQYF; DNA: TGTGCCACCTCAGGCGCGCGCACAGATACGCAGTATTTT
D: .; size: .; V: TRBV14; J: TRBJ1-6; CDR3: CASSLKYSPLHF; DNA: TGTGCCAGCAGCCTGAAGTATTCACCCCTCCACTTT
D: .; size: .; V: TRBV5-1; J: TRBJ2-1; CDR3: CASSLRRTNEQFF; DNA: TGCGCCAGCAGCTTACGACGAACCAATGAGCAGTTCTTC
D: TRBD2; size: .; V: TRBV20-1; J: TRBJ2-3; CDR3: CSASVVAGGGDTQYF; DNA: TGCAGTGCTAGTGTGGTAGCGGGTGGCGGGGATACGCAGTATTTT
D: .; size: few; V: TRBV29-1; J: TRBJ1-1; CDR3: CSVEWGAGAFF; DNA: TGCAGCGTTGAATGGGGGGCCGGTGCTTTCTTT
D: .; size: .; V: TRBV20-1; J: TRBJ2-5; CDR3: CSAKREYETQYF; DNA: TGCAGTGCTAAACGGGAGTACGAGACCCAGTACTTC
D: TRBD2; size: .; V: TRBV12-3/TRBV12-4; J: TRBJ2-5; CDR3: CASRAGGPGETQHF; DNA: TGTGCCAGCAGAGCGGGAGGGCCAGGGGAGACCCAGCACTTC
D: TRBD1; size: .; V: TRBV28; J: TRBJ2-7; CDR3: CASRETGDEQYF; DNA: TGTGCCAGCAGGGAGACAGGGGACGAGCAGTACTTC
D: TRBD2; size: many; V: TRBV20-1; J: TRBJ2-7; CDR3: CSAGLAGGPYEQYF; DNA: TGCAGTGCTGGACTAGCGGGAGGCCCCTACGAGCAGTACTTC
D: TRBD1; size: few; V: TRBV29-1; J: TRBJ1-2; CDR3: CSVEGSGTGHYGYTF; DNA: TGCAGCGTTGAAGGGTCCGGGACAGGGCACTATGGCTACACCTTC